This TCR beta chain was captured by sequencing in a study of T cells in Graves' hyperthyroidism and ophthalmopathy. Amplification of TCR beta CDR3 regions used RNA as the template. TCR CDR3 underwent first-round RT-PCR with the HTBI primer set. MiXCR, applied by TCRdb to the multiplex PCR reads, yields one record per CDR3 protein. Counted here are some 370,000 distinct CDR3 sequences, 17% occurring once; the ten biggest clones make up around 35%. Looked up from germline, CDR1 is LGHNT and CDR2 is FRNRAP. Trimming removed 1 base from V and 0 bases from J, with 11 bases in between. The length of the CDR3 is 16 residues. At least ten counts were recorded for this clonotype.

The chain recombines TRBV12-5 with TRBJ2-3, with a tentative D call TRBD2 (5 bases). The sequence was obtained from a woman in her twenties or thirties with Graves' hyperthyroidism that later progressed to Graves' ophthalmopathy. Sequenced material: blood. The CDR3 sequence is CASGLANRGSTDTQYF. Here the CDR3 DNA reads TGTGCTAGTGGTTTGGCCAACAGAGGGAGCACAGATACGCAGTATTTT. The full variable domain, rest sourced from reference TRBV12-5 and TRBJ2-3, is DARVTQTPRHKVTEMGQEVTMRCQPILGHNTVFWYRQTMMQGLELLAYFRNRAPLDDSGMPKDRFSAEMPDATLATLKIQPSEPRDSAVYFCASGLANRGSTDTQYFGPGTRLTVL.